This TCR beta chain was sequenced in a study of T cell clones after liver transplantation. Across the study: TCRbeta sequencing after a pre-transplant mixed lymphocyte reaction identified graft-donor-reactive clones, later tracked in post-transplant blood. Samples came pre-transplant, pre-randomization before withdrawal, and post-randomization after withdrawal ended. Tolerant meant at least one year fully off immunosuppression without liver enzymes above twice normal. Findings of the study overall: In a couple of subjects, few donor cells limited the measurable donor-reactive repertoire.

For this clone: Its antigen is still unknown.

CDR1 LNHDA and CDR2 SQIVND come from the germline V gene (reference sequence). Trimming pared 7 bases from V and 7 bases from J, leaving 19 bases between. There are 14 residues in the CDR3. Repertoires were generated with immunoSEQ multiplex PCR, while TCRdb's copy carries only in-frame clones and drops some. Of more than 95,000 clones listed, 75% to 90% are singletons. The V and J genes are TRBV19 and TRBJ1-2, with D perhaps matching TRBD1 (6 bases). The sequence was collected from a human donor who received a liver transplant. The starting material was CD4+ T cells from blood, obtained before liver transplant. The CDR3 nucleotides are TGTGCCAGTACCCGGTTCTCAGGGGAGGTTGGCTACACCTTC. It yields the protein CASTRFSGEVGYTF.